This TCR beta chain was retrieved from a study of cytomegalovirus exposure and HLA in healthy donors. Study background: Out of roughly 170 million T cells, an earlier analysis found fewer than 140 million unique TCR beta sequences in total.

Concerning this clone: What it binds is unknown.

Study-wide results and caveats: Upon later analysis, TCR association rates were observed to vary by HLA locus, being highest for DRB1 and lowest for HLA-C. CMV serostatus was the sole immune exposure information available. Being indistinguishable, some V segments were excluded, TRBV6-2 and TRBV6-3 among them.

The CDR3 is made up of 12 amino acids. Germline V lookup: CDR1 SGHRS, CDR2 YFSETQ. The V gene end was trimmed by 3 bases and the J gene end by 14 bases; junction bases not matched to a gene: 7. The primer mix had 60 Vbeta and 13 Jbeta primers. Assay used: immunoSEQ multiplex PCR; TCRdb lists only in-frame clones, some missing. The repertoire includes roughly 150,000 clones, around 80% of them detected once, and about 4.3% sits in the top ten. This chain joins TRBV5-1 and TRBJ2-1, with 8 bases identical to TRBD1. The sequencing sample was made of PBMCs. The sequence derives from a middle-aged woman in good health and CMV-seropositive. Here the CDR3 DNA reads TGCGCCAGCAGCTCTGGACAGGGTCTTGAGTTCTTC. Its protein product is CASSSGQGLEFF.